This T cell receptor (beta chain) is drawn from a study of cytomegalovirus exposure and HLA in healthy donors. Study overall: The 95 to 150 validation repertoires, a later analysis reported, used the same platform as the 666 first-cohort repertoires.

The method was immunoSEQ multiplex PCR; TCRdb's version includes in-frame clones alone and lacks a portion of them. The repertoire holds some 210,000 clones, with 83% as singletons. This CDR3 contains 16 residues. From germline, CDR1 is LGHNA and CDR2 YNFKEQ. V was trimmed by 1 base and J by 0 bases, leaving 7 bases between them. This clone was counted between two and nine times. The sequenced sample consisted of PBMCs. The sequence came from a woman aged 18 to 35 in good health and CMV-seronegative. This chain links TRBV4-2 with TRBJ1-6; D remains ambiguous. The DNA of the CDR3 is TGTGCCAGCAGCCAAGGGGATAGCTCCTATAATTCACCCCTCCACTTT. Protein sequence: CASSQGDSSYNSPLHF.